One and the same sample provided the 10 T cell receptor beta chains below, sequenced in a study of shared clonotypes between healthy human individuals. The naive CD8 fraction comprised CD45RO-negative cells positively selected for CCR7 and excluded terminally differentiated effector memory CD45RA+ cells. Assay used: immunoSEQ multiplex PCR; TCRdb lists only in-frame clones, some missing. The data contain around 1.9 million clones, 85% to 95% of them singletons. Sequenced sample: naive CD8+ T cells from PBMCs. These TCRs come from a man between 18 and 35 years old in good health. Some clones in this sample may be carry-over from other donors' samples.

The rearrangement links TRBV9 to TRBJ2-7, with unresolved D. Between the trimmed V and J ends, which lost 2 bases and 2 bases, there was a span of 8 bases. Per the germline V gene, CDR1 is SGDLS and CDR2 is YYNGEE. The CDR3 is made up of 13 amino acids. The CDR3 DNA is TGTGCCAGCAGCGTTGGGGAAACCTACGAGCAGTACTTC. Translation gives CASSVGETYEQYF.

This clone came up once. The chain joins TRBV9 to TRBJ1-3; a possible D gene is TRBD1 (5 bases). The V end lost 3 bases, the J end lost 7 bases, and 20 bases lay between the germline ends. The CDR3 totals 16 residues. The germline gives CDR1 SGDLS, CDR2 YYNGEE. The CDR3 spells CASSARAGGSSNTIYF. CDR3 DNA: TGTGCCAGCAGCGCCCGGGCGGGGGGTAGTAGCAACACCATATATTTT.

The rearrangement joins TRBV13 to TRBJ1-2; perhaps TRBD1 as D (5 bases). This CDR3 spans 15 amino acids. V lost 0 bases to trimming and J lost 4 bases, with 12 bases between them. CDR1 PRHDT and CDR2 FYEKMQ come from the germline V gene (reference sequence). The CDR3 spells CASSLGPEGLYGYTF. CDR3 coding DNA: TGTGCCAGCAGCTTAGGCCCTGAGGGGCTCTATGGCTACACCTTC.

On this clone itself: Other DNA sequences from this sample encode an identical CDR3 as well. CDR3 coding DNA: TGTGCCAGCAGTTTGGGCGTTAGGTATGGCTACACCTTC. Its protein product is CASSLGVRYGYTF. The V and J genes are TRBV27 and TRBJ1-2; D is ambiguous. Germline V CDR1 and CDR2: MNHEY, SMNVEV (reference sequence). The V gene lost 3 bases and the J gene lost 5 bases, with 10 bases spanning the gap. CDR3 length equals 13 residues.

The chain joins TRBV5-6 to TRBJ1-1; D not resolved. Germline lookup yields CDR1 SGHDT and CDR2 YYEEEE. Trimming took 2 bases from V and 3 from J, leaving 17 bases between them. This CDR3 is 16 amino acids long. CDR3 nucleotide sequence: TGTGCCAGCAGCTTTGGAGGGCGTGTATGGGACACTGAAGCTTTCTTT. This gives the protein CASSFGGRVWDTEAFF.

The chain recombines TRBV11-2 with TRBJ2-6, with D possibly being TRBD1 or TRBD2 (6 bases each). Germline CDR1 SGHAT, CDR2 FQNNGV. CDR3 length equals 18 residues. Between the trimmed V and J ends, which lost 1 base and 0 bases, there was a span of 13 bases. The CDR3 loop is CASSLVRGPHSGANVLTF. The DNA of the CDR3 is TGTGCCAGCAGCTTAGTTCGGGGGCCCCACTCTGGGGCCAACGTCCTGACTTTC. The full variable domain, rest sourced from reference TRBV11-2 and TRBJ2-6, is EAGVAQSPRYKIIEKRQSVAFWCNPISGHATLYWYQQILGQGPKLLIQFQNNGVVDDSQLPKDRFSAERLKGVDSTLKIQPAKLEDSAVYLCASSLVRGPHSGANVLTFGAGSRLTVL.

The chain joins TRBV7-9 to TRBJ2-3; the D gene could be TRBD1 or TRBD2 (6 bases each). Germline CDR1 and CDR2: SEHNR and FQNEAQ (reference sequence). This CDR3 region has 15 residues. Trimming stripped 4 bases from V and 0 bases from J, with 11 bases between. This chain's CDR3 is CASSSPGGSTDTQYF. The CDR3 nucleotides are TGTGCCAGCAGCTCCCCCGGGGGCAGCACAGATACGCAGTATTTT.

Here the CDR3 reads CASSFYRLSTEAFF. CDR3 nucleotides: TGTGCCAGCAGTTTTTACCGTTTGAGCACTGAAGCTTTCTTT. This chain uses TRBV28 with TRBJ1-1; D is undetermined. The CDR3 contains 14 residues. Germline CDR1 is MDHEN and CDR2 is SYDVKM. V gave up 3 bases and J gave up 4 bases, with 12 bases separating them.

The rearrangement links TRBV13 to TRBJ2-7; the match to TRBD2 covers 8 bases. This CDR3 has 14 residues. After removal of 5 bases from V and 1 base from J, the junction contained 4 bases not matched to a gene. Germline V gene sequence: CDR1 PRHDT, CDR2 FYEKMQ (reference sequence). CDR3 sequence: CASSQRELSYEQYF. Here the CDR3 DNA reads TGTGCCAGCAGCCAGCGGGAGCTTTCCTACGAGCAGTACTTC.

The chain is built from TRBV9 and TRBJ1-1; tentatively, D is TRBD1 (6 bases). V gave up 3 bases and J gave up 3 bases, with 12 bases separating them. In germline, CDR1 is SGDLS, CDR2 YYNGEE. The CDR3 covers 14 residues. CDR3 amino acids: CASSAGQPDTEAFF. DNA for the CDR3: TGTGCCAGCAGCGCCGGACAGCCGGACACTGAAGCTTTCTTT. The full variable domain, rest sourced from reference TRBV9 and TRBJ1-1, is DSGVTQTPKHLITATGQRVTLRCSPRSGDLSVYWYQQSLDQGLQFLIQYYNGEERAKGNILERFSAQQFPDLHSELNLSSLELGDSALYFCASSAGQPDTEAFFGQGTRLTVV.